This TCR beta chain originates from a study of blood T cell repertoires in COVID-19. For the study at large: Sample material is recorded as cDNA or gDNA derived from T cells, B-cell-depleted T cells, or PBMCs.

Sequencing was performed with immunoSEQ multiplex PCR; in TCRdb, only in-frame clones are kept and a portion is missing. The table has 250,000 to 300,000 clones, about 88% seen once; the top ten hold about 12%. The CDR3 spans 15 residues. Germline CDR1 reads LGHNA; CDR2 reads YNFKEQ. Deletions cut 0 bases from V and 1 base from J, with 10 bases between. The TCR sequence derives from an older woman with acute or convalescent COVID-19. The sequenced material came from peripheral blood. V gene TRBV4-2 combines with J gene TRBJ2-7; a weak D match, TRBD1 (5 bases). The CDR3 bases are TGTGCCAGCAGCCAAGACACGACAGTGTCCTACGAGCAGTACTTC. Encoded protein: CASSQDTTVSYEQYF.